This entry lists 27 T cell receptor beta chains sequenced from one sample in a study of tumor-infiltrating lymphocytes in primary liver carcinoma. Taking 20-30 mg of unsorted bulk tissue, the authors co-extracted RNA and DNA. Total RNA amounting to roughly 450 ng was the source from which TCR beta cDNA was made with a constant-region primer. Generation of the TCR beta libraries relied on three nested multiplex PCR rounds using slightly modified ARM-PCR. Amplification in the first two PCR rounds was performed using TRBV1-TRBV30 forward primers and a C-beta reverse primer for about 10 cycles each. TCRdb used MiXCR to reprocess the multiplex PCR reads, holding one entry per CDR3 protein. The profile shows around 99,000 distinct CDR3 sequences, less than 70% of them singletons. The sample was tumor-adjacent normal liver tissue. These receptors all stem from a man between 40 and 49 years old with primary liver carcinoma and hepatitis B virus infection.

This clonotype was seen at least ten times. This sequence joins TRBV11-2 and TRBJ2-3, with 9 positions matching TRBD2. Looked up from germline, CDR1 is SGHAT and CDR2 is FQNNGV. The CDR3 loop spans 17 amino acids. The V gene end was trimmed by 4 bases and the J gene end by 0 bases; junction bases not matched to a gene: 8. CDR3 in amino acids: CASSSSASGISTDTQYF. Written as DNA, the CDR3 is TGTGCCAGCAGCTCTAGCGCTAGCGGGATTAGCACAGATACGCAGTATTTT. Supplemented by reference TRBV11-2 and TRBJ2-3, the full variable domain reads EAGVAQSPRYKIIEKRQSVAFWCNPISGHATLYWYQQILGQGPKLLIQFQNNGVVDDSQLPKDRFSAERLKGVDSTLKIQPAKLEDSAVYLCASSSSASGISTDTQYFGPGTRLTVL.

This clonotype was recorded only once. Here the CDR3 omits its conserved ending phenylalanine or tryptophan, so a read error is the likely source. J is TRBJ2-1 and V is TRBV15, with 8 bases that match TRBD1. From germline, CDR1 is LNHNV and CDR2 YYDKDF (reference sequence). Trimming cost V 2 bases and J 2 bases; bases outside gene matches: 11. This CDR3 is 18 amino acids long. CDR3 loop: CATSRMTGQGGPYNEQFI. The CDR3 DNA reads TGTGCCACCAGCAGAATGACTGGACAGGGCGGCCCCTACAATGAGCAGTTCATC.

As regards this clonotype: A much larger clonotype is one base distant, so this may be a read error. This CDR3 reads CALPEESSGANVLTF. DNA of the CDR3: TGTGCCCTCCCAGAGGAGAGCTCTGGGGCCAACGTCCTGACTTTC. The V call is TRBV5-4, the J call TRBJ2-6, with unresolved D. V gave up 10 bases and J gave up 0 bases, with 14 bases separating them. Germline-derived CDR1 and CDR2 are SGHNT and YYREEE (reference sequence). The CDR3 extends over 15 amino acids.

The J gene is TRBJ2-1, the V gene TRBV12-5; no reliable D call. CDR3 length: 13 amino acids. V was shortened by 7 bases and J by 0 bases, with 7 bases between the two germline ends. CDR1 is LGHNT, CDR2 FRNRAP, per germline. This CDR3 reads CASVDFSYNEQFF. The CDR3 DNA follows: TGTGCTAGTGTTGATTTCTCCTACAATGAGCAGTTCTTC.

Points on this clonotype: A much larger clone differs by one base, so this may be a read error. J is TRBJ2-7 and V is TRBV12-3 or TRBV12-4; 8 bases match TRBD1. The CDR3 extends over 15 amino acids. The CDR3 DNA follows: TGTGCCAGCAGCCGTACAGGGGGGTTGTCCTACGACCAGTACTTC. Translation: CASSRTGGLSYDQYF.

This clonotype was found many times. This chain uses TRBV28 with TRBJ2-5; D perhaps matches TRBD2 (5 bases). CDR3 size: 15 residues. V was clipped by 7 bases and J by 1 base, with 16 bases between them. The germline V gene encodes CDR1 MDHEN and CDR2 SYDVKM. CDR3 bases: TGTGCCAGCACCCCCTGGTCCGGGATCCAAGAGACCCAGTACTTC. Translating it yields CASTPWSGIQETQYF.

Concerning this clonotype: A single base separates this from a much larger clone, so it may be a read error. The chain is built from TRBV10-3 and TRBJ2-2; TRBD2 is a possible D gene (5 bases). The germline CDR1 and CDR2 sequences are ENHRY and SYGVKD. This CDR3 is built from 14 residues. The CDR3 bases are TGTGCCATCAGTGAACGGGTGAACACCGGGGAGCTGGTTTTT. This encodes CAISERVNTGELVF.

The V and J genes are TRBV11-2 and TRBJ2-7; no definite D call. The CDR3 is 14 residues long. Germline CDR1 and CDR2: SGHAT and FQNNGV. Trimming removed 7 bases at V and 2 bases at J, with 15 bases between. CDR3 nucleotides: TGTGCCAGCAACTCAGCTGACACTGCCTACGAGCAGTACTTC. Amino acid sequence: CASNSADTAYEQYF.

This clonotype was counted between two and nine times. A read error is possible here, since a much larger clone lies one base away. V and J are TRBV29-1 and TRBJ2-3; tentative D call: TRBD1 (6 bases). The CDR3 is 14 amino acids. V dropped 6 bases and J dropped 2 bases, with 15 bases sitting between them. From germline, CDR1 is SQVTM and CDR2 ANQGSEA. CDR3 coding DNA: TGCAGCGTAAACAGGGTGGGGGACACAGATACGCAGTATTTT. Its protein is CSVNRVGDTDTQYF.

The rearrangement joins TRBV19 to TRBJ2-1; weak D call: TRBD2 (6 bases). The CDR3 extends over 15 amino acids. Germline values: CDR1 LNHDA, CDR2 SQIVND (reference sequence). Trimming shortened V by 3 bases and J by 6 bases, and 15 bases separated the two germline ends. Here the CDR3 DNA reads TGTGCCAGTAGTATGGAGGGATTTAGTTTCAATGAGCAGTTCTTC. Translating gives CASSMEGFSFNEQFF.

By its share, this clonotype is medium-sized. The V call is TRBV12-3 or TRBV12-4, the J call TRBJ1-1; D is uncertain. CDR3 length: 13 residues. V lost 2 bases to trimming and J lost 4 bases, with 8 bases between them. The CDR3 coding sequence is TGTGCCAGCAGTTTATCGGATCTCACTGAAGCTTTCTTT. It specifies CASSLSDLTEAFF.

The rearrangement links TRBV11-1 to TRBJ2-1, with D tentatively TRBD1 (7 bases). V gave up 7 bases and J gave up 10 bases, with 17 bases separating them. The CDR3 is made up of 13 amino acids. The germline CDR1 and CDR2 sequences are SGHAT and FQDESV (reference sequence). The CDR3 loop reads CASTLRGAEEQFF. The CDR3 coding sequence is TGTGCCAGCACTCTCAGGGGGGCGGAAGAGCAGTTCTTC.

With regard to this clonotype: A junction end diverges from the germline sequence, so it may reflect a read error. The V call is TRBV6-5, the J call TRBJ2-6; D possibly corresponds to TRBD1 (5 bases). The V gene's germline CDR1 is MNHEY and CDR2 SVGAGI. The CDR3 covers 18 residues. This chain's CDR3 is CASSLLTGMKAGANVLTF. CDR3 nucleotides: TGTGCCAGCAGTCTTTTGACTGGGATGAAAGCTGGGGCCAACGTCTTGACTTTC.

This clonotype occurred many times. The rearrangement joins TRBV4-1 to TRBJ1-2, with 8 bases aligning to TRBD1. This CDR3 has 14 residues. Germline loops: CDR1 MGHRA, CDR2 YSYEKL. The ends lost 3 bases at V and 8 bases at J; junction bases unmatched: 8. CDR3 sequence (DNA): TGCGCCAGCAGCCACCAGACAGGGGAAGGAGGCTACACCTTC. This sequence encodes CASSHQTGEGGYTF.

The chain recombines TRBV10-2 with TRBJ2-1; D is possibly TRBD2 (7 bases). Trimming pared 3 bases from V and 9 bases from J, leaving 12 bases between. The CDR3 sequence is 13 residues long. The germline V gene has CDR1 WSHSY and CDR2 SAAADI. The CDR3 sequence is CASSDGLGGEQFF. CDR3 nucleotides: TGCGCCAGCAGTGATGGACTAGGGGGTGAGCAGTTCTTC.

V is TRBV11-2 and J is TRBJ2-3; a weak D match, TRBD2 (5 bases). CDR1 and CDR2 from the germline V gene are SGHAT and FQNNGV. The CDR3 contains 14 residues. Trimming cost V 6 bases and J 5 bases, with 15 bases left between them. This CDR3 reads CASSPGISEDTQYF. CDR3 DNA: TGTGCCAGCAGTCCCGGGATTAGCGAAGATACGCAGTATTTT.

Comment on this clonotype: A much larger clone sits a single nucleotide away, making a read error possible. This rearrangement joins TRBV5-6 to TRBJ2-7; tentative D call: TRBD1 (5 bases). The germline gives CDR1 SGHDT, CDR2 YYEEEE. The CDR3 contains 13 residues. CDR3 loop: CASGLEGVDEQYF. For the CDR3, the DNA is TGTGCCAGCGGCTTGGAAGGGGTCGACGAGCAGTACTTC. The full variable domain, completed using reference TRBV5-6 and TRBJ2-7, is DAGVTQSPTHLIKTRGQQVTLRCSPKSGHDTVSWYQQALGQGPQFIFQYYEEEERQRGNFPDRFSGHQFPNYSSELNVNALLLGDSALYLCASGLEGVDEQYFGPGTRLTVT.

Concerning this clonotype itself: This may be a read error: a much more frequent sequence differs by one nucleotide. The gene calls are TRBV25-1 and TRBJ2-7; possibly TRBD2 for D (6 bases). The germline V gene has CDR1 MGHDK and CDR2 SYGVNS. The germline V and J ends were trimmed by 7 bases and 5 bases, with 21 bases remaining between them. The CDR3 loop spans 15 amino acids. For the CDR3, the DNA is TGTGCCAGCACTGACGCCCGTGGAGGGATGAACGAGCAGTACTTC. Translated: CASTDARGGMNEQYF.

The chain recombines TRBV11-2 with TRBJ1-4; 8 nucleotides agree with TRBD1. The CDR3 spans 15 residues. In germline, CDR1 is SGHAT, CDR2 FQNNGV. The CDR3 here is CAGSSTGQGGEKLFF. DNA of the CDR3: TGTGCTGGCAGCTCAACTGGACAGGGCGGTGAAAAACTGTTTTTT.

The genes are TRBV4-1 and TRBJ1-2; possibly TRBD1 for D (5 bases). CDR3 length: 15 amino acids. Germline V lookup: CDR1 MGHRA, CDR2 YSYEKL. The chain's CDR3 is CTNSQITGANYGYTF. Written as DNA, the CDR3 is TGCACCAACAGCCAAATAACAGGAGCTAACTATGGCTACACCTTC.

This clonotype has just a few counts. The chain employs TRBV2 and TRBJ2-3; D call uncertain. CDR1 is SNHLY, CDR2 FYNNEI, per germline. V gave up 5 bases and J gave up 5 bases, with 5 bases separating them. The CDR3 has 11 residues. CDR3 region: CASSFEDTQYF. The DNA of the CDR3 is TGTGCCAGCAGTTTCGAAGATACGCAGTATTTT.

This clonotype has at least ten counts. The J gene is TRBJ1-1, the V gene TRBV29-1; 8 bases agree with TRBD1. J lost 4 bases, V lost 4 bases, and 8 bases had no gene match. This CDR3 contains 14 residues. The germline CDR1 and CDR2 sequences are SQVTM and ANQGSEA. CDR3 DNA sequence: TGCAGCGTTGGAGGGCAGGGGGCGCGCACTGAAGCTTTCTTT. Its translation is CSVGGQGARTEAFF.

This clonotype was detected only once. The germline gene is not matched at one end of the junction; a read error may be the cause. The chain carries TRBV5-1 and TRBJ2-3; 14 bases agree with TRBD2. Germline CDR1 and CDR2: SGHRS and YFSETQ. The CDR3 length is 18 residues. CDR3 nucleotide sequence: TGCGCCGGCAGCTTGGGACTAGCGGGAGCCGGTTGGAAAGACACGCAGTATTTT. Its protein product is CAGSLGLAGAGWKDTQYF.

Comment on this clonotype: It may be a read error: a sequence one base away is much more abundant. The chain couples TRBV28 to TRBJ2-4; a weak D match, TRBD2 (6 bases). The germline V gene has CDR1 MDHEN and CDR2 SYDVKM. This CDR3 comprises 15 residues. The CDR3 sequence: CASLNPRGSGDIHYF. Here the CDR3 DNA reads TGTGCCAGCCTCAACCCTCGGGGGAGTGGCGACATTCACTACTTC.

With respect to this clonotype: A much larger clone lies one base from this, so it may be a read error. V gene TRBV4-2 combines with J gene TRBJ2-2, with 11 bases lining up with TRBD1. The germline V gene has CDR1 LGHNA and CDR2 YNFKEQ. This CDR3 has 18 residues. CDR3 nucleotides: TGTGCCAACAGCCAACCAGGGACAGGGGGTTCGAACACCGGGGAGCTGTTTTTT. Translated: CANSQPGTGGSNTGELFF.

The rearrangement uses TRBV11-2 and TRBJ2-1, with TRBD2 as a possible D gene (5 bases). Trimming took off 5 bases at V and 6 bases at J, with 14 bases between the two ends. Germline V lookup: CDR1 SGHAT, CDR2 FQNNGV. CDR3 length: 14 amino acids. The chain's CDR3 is CASSVTGNRNEQFF. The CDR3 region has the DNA TGTGCCAGCAGCGTAACGGGAAATCGCAATGAGCAGTTCTTC.

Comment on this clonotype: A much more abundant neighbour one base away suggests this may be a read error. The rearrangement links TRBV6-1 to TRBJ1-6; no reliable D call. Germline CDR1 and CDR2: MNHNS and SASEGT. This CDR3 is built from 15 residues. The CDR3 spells CTSSEVTDHNSPLHF. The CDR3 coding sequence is TGTACCAGCAGTGAAGTAACTGACCATAATTCACCCCTCCACTTT.